The 17 T cell receptor beta chains below all came from one sample that was sequenced in a study of identical twins. TCRdb redid the calling of the 5' RACE reads with MiXCR, one entry per CDR3 protein. The data show under 900,000 distinct CDR3 sequences, 15% to 20% seen once. The data were also submitted as part of a second study, on T cells expressing NK-cell markers.

The sample consisted of PBMCs. The receptors were sampled from a young woman in good health.

The chain uses TRBV7-2 and TRBJ2-1; no reliable D call. The germline V and J ends were trimmed by 0 bases and 8 bases, with 8 bases remaining between them. The CDR3 consists of 13 residues. The germline gives CDR1 SGHTA, CDR2 FQGNSA. The CDR3 spells CASSLAPSYEQFF. The CDR3 DNA follows: TGTGCCAGCAGCTTAGCTCCCAGTTATGAGCAGTTCTTC.

This clonotype has only a few counts. The chain has TRBV4-2 and TRBJ2-5; no definite D call. Trimming removed 0 bases from V and 2 bases from J, with 7 bases in between. This CDR3 spans 14 amino acids. Germline V lookup: CDR1 LGHNA, CDR2 YNFKEQ. The CDR3, as DNA: TGTGCCAGCAGCCAAGATTGGACGCAAGAGACCCAGTACTTC. It specifies CASSQDWTQETQYF.

This clonotype appeared a few times. The chain uses TRBV15 and TRBJ2-5; TRBD2 is a possible D gene (5 bases). Germline CDR1 and CDR2: LNHNV and YYDKDF (reference sequence). The CDR3 is made up of 13 amino acids. V lost 4 bases and J lost 5, with 11 bases in between. CDR3 region: CATSNPSKETQYF. CDR3 DNA: TGTGCCACCAGCAACCCTAGCAAGGAGACCCAGTACTTC.

This chain joins TRBV20-1 and TRBJ2-3; 7 bases are shared with TRBD2. Trimming took 2 bases from V and 0 from J; bases not matched to a gene: 5. Germline V gene lookup returns CDR1 DFQATT and CDR2 SNEGSKA (reference sequence). The CDR3 extends over 15 amino acids. DNA for the CDR3: TGCAGTGCTAGACGCAATAGCGGGAGCACAGATACGCAGTATTTT. Translated: CSARRNSGSTDTQYF.

This clonotype has just a few counts. The J gene is TRBJ2-3, the V gene TRBV20-1; 9 bases are shared with TRBD2. Germline values: CDR1 DFQATT, CDR2 SNEGSKA (reference sequence). The trim removed 2 bases at V and 1 base at J, leaving 1 base unmatched. The CDR3 totals 14 residues. CDR3 DNA: TGCAGTGCTAGAAAGCGGGAGGGCACAGATACGCAGTATTTT. Protein product: CSARKREGTDTQYF.

This clonotype came up many times. J is TRBJ2-5 and V is TRBV7-2, with D maybe TRBD2 (6 bases). Deletions cut 0 bases from V and 0 bases from J, with 14 bases between. This CDR3 is built from 17 residues. CDR1 SGHTA and CDR2 FQGNSA come from the germline V gene. The chain's CDR3 is CASSLALTLAHQETQYF. The CDR3 DNA follows: TGTGCCAGCAGCTTAGCGCTTACACTAGCCCACCAAGAGACCCAGTACTTC.

In this sample, this clonotype turned up a few times. The chain is built from TRBV6-5 and TRBJ1-5; D is ambiguous. V dropped 0 bases and J dropped 3 bases, with 9 bases sitting between them. This CDR3 is 15 amino acids long. In germline, CDR1 is MNHEY, CDR2 SVGAGI. CDR3 bases: TGTGCCAGCAGTTACTCCGCCAGGTTCAATCAGCCCCAGCATTTT. Translation: CASSYSARFNQPQHF.

This clonotype was observed a handful of times. J is TRBJ1-2 and V is TRBV6-5, with D unresolved. CDR3 length: 12 amino acids. Trimming took off 6 bases at V and 8 bases at J, with 13 bases between the two ends. In germline, CDR1 is MNHEY, CDR2 SVGAGI. As DNA, the CDR3 is TGTGCCAGCAGAACGACGGCAAAAGGCTACACCTTC. It codes for CASRTTAKGYTF.

The chain uses TRBV5-1 and TRBJ2-7, with D possibly being TRBD2 (5 bases). The germline V gene encodes CDR1 SGHRS and CDR2 YFSETQ. This CDR3 region has 11 residues. The CDR3 coding sequence is TGCGCATCAAGGGAGTATAACGAGCAGTACTTC. Protein product: CASREYNEQYF.

This clonotype was seen a handful of times. The rearrangement joins TRBV6-5 to TRBJ1-6, with a possible D match to TRBD1 (5 bases). The CDR3 covers 17 residues. CDR1 and CDR2 (germline): MNHEY, SVGAGI. V was shortened by 0 bases and J by 7 bases, with 16 bases between the two germline ends. The CDR3 sequence: CASSYSVYGGGNSPLHF. The CDR3, as DNA: TGTGCCAGCAGTTACTCAGTTTACGGGGGGGGGAATTCACCCCTCCACTTT.

In this sample, this clonotype turned up a few times. The chain couples TRBV6-1 to TRBJ1-1; possibly TRBD1 for D (6 bases). The CDR3 runs 16 residues. CDR1 is MNHNS, CDR2 SASEGT, per germline. V gave up 6 bases and J gave up 3 bases, with 20 bases separating them. In nucleotides, the CDR3 is TGTGCCAGCAGACCCCTATCGGGCAGGGGCTACACTGAAGCTTTCTTT. Translation gives CASRPLSGRGYTEAFF.

The chain links TRBV6-1 to TRBJ1-5; 9 positions match TRBD1. Germline V gene sequence: CDR1 MNHNS, CDR2 SASEGT. This CDR3 region has 15 residues. The V and J ends lost 4 bases and 4 bases, in that order; junction bases with no gene match: 5. In DNA, the CDR3 is TGTGCCAGCAGTGCCGGGACAGGGAGGAATCAGCCCCAGCATTTT. Protein sequence: CASSAGTGRNQPQHF.

This clonotype was observed many times. The chain carries TRBV20-1 and TRBJ2-1; D is uncertain. The CDR3 consists of 11 residues. CDR1 and CDR2 (germline): DFQATT, SNEGSKA (reference sequence). Trimming took 6 bases from V and 7 from J, leaving 10 bases between them. The CDR3 nucleotides are TGCAGTGCAAAAATACTGAATGAGCAGTTCTTC. Translation: CSAKILNEQFF.

This clonotype was seen a handful of times. The gene calls are TRBV20-1 and TRBJ1-1; tentative D call: TRBD1 (6 bases). Trimming removed 3 bases from V and 4 bases from J, with 9 bases in between. The CDR3 runs 12 residues. CDR1 is DFQATT, CDR2 SNEGSKA, per germline (reference sequence). As DNA, the CDR3 is TGCAGTGCTAGTCAGGGGTTCACTGAAGCTTTCTTT. Its translation: CSASQGFTEAFF.

The chain uses TRBV6-1 and TRBJ2-7; possible D gene TRBD2, 5 bases. V lost 5 bases and J 6 bases, leaving 14 bases between the germline ends. This CDR3 contains 13 residues. CDR1 and CDR2 from the germline V gene are MNHNS and SASEGT. The CDR3 is CASSPWGATEQYF. The CDR3 DNA follows: TGTGCCAGCAGTCCTTGGGGAGCGACCGAGCAGTACTTC.

V is TRBV12-3 or TRBV12-4 and J is TRBJ2-3; TRBD2 matches 12 bases. The CDR3 loop spans 16 amino acids. The ends lost 3 bases at V and 6 bases at J; junction bases unmatched: 7. Written as DNA, the CDR3 is TGTGCCAGCAGTTTTGGGACTAGCGGGTGGGTGGATACGCAGTATTTT. This codes for CASSFGTSGWVDTQYF.

V gene TRBV5-5 combines with J gene TRBJ2-1; the D is unclear. Per the germline V gene, CDR1 is SGHKS and CDR2 is YYEKEE (reference sequence). With 6 bases removed from V and 4 bases from J, the gap between germline ends came to 14 bases. The CDR3 spans 14 residues. The CDR3 is CASILGNAYNEQFF. The CDR3 nucleotides read TGTGCCAGCATACTGGGGAATGCATACAATGAGCAGTTCTTC. Full variable domain (rest looked up from reference TRBV5-5 and TRBJ2-1): DAGVTQSPTHLIKTRGQQVTLRCSPISGHKSVSWYQQVLGQGPQFIFQYYEKEERGRGNFPDRFSARQFPNYSSELNVNALLLGDSALYLCASILGNAYNEQFFGPGTRLTVL.